This record looks at one TCR beta chain sequence and its context. This receptor's antigen is unknown. The record has no base qualities; no much larger clone is one base away. The data are from a study of cytomegalovirus exposure and HLA in healthy donors (dated by TCRdb to about 2017). About the study as a whole: According to a later analysis, the approximately 130 validation repertoires were produced on the same platform as the 680 or so repertoires of the first cohort. The study aimed to test whether cataloging public T cell receptors could reveal signatures of past pathogen exposure. In addition to the first cohort of 666 subjects, a separate validation cohort of over 90 different subjects was used. To predict cytomegalovirus infection status, the study combined high-throughput TCR immunosequencing, statistical association of individual TCRs with disease status, and machine learning. General study outcomes and caveats: While some public TCRs were present in many individuals, most TCR sequences turned up only very rarely across donors. Three of the identified cytomegalovirus-associated TCR beta chains were confirmed in vitro to be specific for cytomegalovirus antigens. Subsequent analysis determined that TCRs grouped into clusters in the first cohort also showed a tendency toward co-occurrence across the 130 or so validation repertoires, and roughly 94% of cluster scores exceeded 0. A later analysis lacked HLA typing for the validation cohort, so it scored co-occurrence in that cohort across all 110 or so repertoires. According to the authors, the approach could potentially be generalized to other disease states and immunological phenotypes. The classifier was reported to diagnose cytomegalovirus status with high specificity and sensitivity in both the original and validation cohorts. The study gave a list of under 200 TCR beta chains associated with cytomegalovirus.

The donors were included in the validation cohort of roughly 130 subjects, a group kept apart from the approximately 690-subject first cohort. The CDR3 measures 16 amino acids from cysteine to phenylalanine. Only the CDR3 DNA stays, 48 bases, in frame from base 1. Based on the germline V gene, the CDR1 and CDR2 sequences are MDHEN and SYDVKM. V sheds 3 bases and J sheds 4 bases, leaving 16 bases between their ends. The library was generated by the immunoSEQ multiplex PCR assay. In the authors' own workflow: A statistical classification framework was built for diagnosing cytomegalovirus status from the catalog of TCR beta chain sequences. TCRdb carries this immuneACCESS record with in-frame sequences only. Its versions omit some clonotypes, under half of them owing to an unresolved V gene in the studies checked, with the rest unexplained. That table is the source of V, J and clone size, and D and trimming were worked out from the DNA. In this sample the table shows roughly 84,000 clones, approximately 90% of which occur a single time. The ten largest account for 2% to 2.5% of the sample.

The chain joins TRBV28 to TRBJ2-1; TRBD1 is a weak D gene call, 6 bases matching. This receptor was obtained from a man aged 30 to 45 in good health and CMV-seronegative. Sequencing used PBMCs. This receptor has the CDR3 CASSLGTSSQYNEQFF. The sequenced DNA: TGTGCCAGCAGTTTGGGGACAAGCTCCCAGTACAATGAGCAGTTCTTC.